These T cell receptor beta chains were read from a single sample in a study of T-cell reconstitution after alpha-beta-depleted transplantation in children. TCRdb independently ran MiXCR on the PCR reads; one entry per CDR3 protein. The table has hundreds of thousands of distinct CDR3 sequences, around 15% seen once; the top ten hold just over 40%. Specimen: PBMCs, mostly from graft donor cells, collected 360 days after TCRalphabeta/CD19-depleted stem cell transplant. The receptors shown here come from a male patient under 10 years old who had a stem cell transplant for acute lymphoblastic leukemia, so the T cells may come from the graft donor. Both conserved end residues are part of each CDR3.

j_gene: TRBJ2-2; v_gene: TRBV11-1; CDR3aa: CASSFVKGWPAVSAGELFF
j_gene: TRBJ2-5; v_gene: TRBV12-3/TRBV12-4; CDR3aa: CASKAGQETQYF
j_gene: TRBJ2-7; v_gene: TRBV29-1; CDR3aa: CSVEGQGVYEQYF
j_gene: TRBJ2-5; v_gene: TRBV11-2; CDR3aa: CASSNFPGARETQYF
j_gene: TRBJ2-1; v_gene: TRBV4-3; CDR3aa: CASSQGATSGRGNEQFF
j_gene: TRBJ2-7; v_gene: TRBV12-5; CDR3aa: CASKAGGTYEQYF
j_gene: TRBJ1-1; v_gene: TRBV20-1; CDR3aa: CSARVGTANTEAFF
j_gene: TRBJ2-5; v_gene: TRBV2; CDR3aa: CAMLGQEGGTQYF
j_gene: TRBJ2-1; v_gene: TRBV6-5; CDR3aa: CASSYRTSGSRSEQFF
j_gene: TRBJ2-3; v_gene: TRBV4-3; CDR3aa: CASSQSGRALDTQYF
j_gene: TRBJ2-7; v_gene: TRBV18; CDR3aa: CASSPPKTSGRAYEQYF
j_gene: TRBJ2-2; v_gene: TRBV6-1; CDR3aa: CASIWTGGAGELFF
j_gene: TRBJ1-6; v_gene: TRBV9; CDR3aa: CASSVGLDTYSPLHF
j_gene: TRBJ2-7; v_gene: TRBV21-1; CDR3aa: CASSKGTVPYEQYF
j_gene: TRBJ2-1; v_gene: TRBV3-1; CDR3aa: CASSPTSGILVF
j_gene: TRBJ2-7; v_gene: TRBV5-4; CDR3aa: CASSLVGGRLYEQYF
j_gene: TRBJ2-2; v_gene: TRBV12-3/TRBV12-4; CDR3aa: CAGGDGGELFF
j_gene: TRBJ2-1; v_gene: TRBV12-3/TRBV12-4; CDR3aa: CASSLTLGTSGSNEQFF
j_gene: TRBJ1-2; v_gene: TRBV29-1; CDR3aa: CSVESVYYGYTF
j_gene: TRBJ2-3; v_gene: TRBV10-3; CDR3aa: CAIRTGGLSTDTQYF
j_gene: TRBJ2-5; v_gene: TRBV5-1; CDR3aa: CASSEKVRGTQYF
j_gene: TRBJ2-2; v_gene: TRBV4-3; CDR3aa: CASSHLKTGELFF
j_gene: TRBJ2-7; v_gene: TRBV9; CDR3aa: CASSVDLGTYEQYF
j_gene: TRBJ2-6; v_gene: TRBV19; CDR3aa: CGTSSGANVLTF
j_gene: TRBJ2-1; v_gene: TRBV11-2; CDR3aa: CASSFPSLGARRDEQFF
j_gene: TRBJ2-7; v_gene: TRBV13; CDR3aa: CASSLTGGGSEQYF
j_gene: TRBJ2-5; v_gene: TRBV6-5; CDR3aa: CASSYHGQGEETQYF
j_gene: TRBJ2-2; v_gene: TRBV7-8; CDR3aa: CASSWDFQTGELFF
j_gene: TRBJ2-4; v_gene: TRBV5-6; CDR3aa: CASSLGRIQYF
j_gene: TRBJ2-5; v_gene: TRBV20-1; CDR3aa: CSARRQGRETQYF
j_gene: TRBJ2-7; v_gene: TRBV12-3/TRBV12-4; CDR3aa: CASSRTSGRTHEQYF
j_gene: TRBJ2-1; v_gene: TRBV10-3; CDR3aa: CAISEAGAGRSNEQFF
j_gene: TRBJ2-2; v_gene: TRBV12-3/TRBV12-4; CDR3aa: CASSPRRGVSGELFF
j_gene: TRBJ1-1; v_gene: TRBV4-2; CDR3aa: CASSQEGEGPWTEAFF
j_gene: TRBJ1-1; v_gene: TRBV29-1; CDR3aa: CSVVTGLEAFF
j_gene: TRBJ2-3; v_gene: TRBV20-1; CDR3aa: CSARDPTSGMLDTQYF
j_gene: TRBJ2-5; v_gene: TRBV2; CDR3aa: CASSVNSFAGFGETQYF